These 4 T cell receptor beta chains came from one sample sequenced in a study of PD-L1 blockade in urothelial cancer. Profiling relied on immunoSEQ multiplex PCR, and the TCRdb table lists in-frame clones only, not all of them. The sample holds about 33,000 clones, 84% seen once. Time point in this sample: pretreatment peripheral blood. The sample was PBMCs, taken around atezolizumab (anti-PD-L1) treatment. These receptors originate from a man aged 55 to 70 with urothelial cancer.

About this clone: Germline and junction disagree at one end, which may indicate a read error. The chain joins TRBV7-7 to TRBJ2-7, with 7 bases that match TRBD2. Germline V gene lookup returns CDR1 SSHAT and CDR2 FNYEAQ (reference sequence). There are 14 residues in the CDR3. Written as DNA, the CDR3 is TGTGCTAGCAGCTCCCCTAGCGGCCCCTACGAGCAGTACTTC. This sequence encodes CASSSPSGPYEQYF.

V usage is TRBV2 and J usage is TRBJ2-2; a weak D match, TRBD1 (5 bases). CDR3 size: 14 residues. Germline-derived CDR1 and CDR2 are SNHLY and FYNNEI. V was cut by 1 base and J by 7 bases, with 10 bases left in between. In nucleotides, the CDR3 is TGTGCCAGCAGTGAAGGGCAGGGAAGCGGGGAGCTGTTTTTT. It is translated as CASSEGQGSGELFF.

J is TRBJ2-7 and V is TRBV5-1; TRBD2 aligns across 10 bases. The CDR3 is 15 residues long. After removal of 6 bases from V and 8 bases from J, the junction contained 14 bases not matched to a gene. The germline gives CDR1 SGHRS, CDR2 YFSETQ. The CDR3: CASTPGGLAGEKQYF. CDR3 nucleotides: TGCGCCAGCACCCCGGGTGGGCTAGCGGGAGAGAAGCAGTACTTC.

V and J are TRBV5-1 and TRBJ2-2, with a weak D call TRBD2 (5 bases). The ends were cut back, 6 bases at V and 5 bases at J, with 11 bases in the middle. CDR1 SGHRS and CDR2 YFSETQ come from the germline V gene. The CDR3 contains 13 residues. The CDR3 here is CASTSGVTGELFF. The CDR3 bases are TGCGCCAGCACCTCCGGGGTGACCGGGGAGCTGTTTTTT. The full variable domain, rest sourced from reference TRBV5-1 and TRBJ2-2, is KAGVTQTPRYLIKTRGQQVTLSCSPISGHRSVSWYQQTPGQGLQFLFEYFSETQRNKGNFPGRFSGRQFSNSRSEMNVSTLELGDSALYLCASTSGVTGELFFGEGSRLTVL.